The T cell receptor (beta chain) under discussion was sequenced for a study of graft-versus-host responses after intestinal transplantation. The CDR3 loop spans 16 amino acids. Trimming at V came to 4 bases and at J to 7 bases, leaving 10 bases not matched to a gene. Germline values: CDR1 MGHRA, CDR2 YSYEKL. As for this clone: Its antigen is still unknown.

Clones were sequenced by immunoSEQ multiplex PCR, and TCRdb holds only the in-frame ones, with some missing. The sample has tens of thousands of clones, around 90% seen once; the top ten hold 0.55% to 0.8%. This TCR derives from a human donor who was the organ donor for an intestinal transplant. The sequenced sample was unstimulated CD4+ T cells sorted from spleen or lymph node cells, obtained before transplant. The chain is built from TRBV4-1 and TRBJ2-1; 10 positions agree with TRBD2. The CDR3 loop is CASSPLAGARWNEQFF. The CDR3 bases are TGCGCCAGCAGCCCCCTAGCGGGAGCTAGGTGGAATGAGCAGTTCTTC.